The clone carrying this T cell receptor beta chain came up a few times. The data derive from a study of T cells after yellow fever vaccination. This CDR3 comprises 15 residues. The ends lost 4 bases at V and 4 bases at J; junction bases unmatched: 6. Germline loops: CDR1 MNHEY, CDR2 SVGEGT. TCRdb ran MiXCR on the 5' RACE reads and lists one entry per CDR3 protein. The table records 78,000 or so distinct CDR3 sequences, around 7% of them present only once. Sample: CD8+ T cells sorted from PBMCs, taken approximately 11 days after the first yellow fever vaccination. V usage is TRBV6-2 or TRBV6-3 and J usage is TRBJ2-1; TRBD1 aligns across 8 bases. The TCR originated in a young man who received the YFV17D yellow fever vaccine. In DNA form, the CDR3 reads TGTGCCAGCAGTTTCAGGGGGCTTTCGTACAATGAGCAGTTCTTC. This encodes CASSFRGLSYNEQFF.